This T cell receptor (beta chain) was documented in a study of T-cell reconstitution after alpha-beta-depleted transplantation in children (dated by TCRdb to the mid-2010s). Describing the broader study: Using TCR repertoire profiling, the study followed T-cell immune reconstitution in a quantitative way in children after TCRalphabeta/CD19-depleted allogeneic hematopoietic cell transplantation.

Libraries were prepared through PCR. These reads were obtained on an Illumina HiSeq 2500. TCR libraries were prepared with molecular barcoding, using unique molecular identifiers to normalize TCRbeta repertoire quantification. The public sequencing data were trimmed at Q25 with fastp and processed into clonotypes with MiXCR by TCRdb, which kept only in-frame beta chains. For every CDR3 protein sequence, its rows merge into one entry that carries the most common genes and DNA. This sample holds roughly 790,000 distinct CDR3 sequences; approximately 15% were observed only once. The ten largest clones capture around 5% of the sample. According to the study, the label for this sample's treatment or condition signals: allogeneic hematopoietic cell transplantation with graft depleted of TCRalphabeta T cells and CD19 B cells. The transplant recipients were children given TCRalphabeta/CD19-depleted allogeneic hematopoietic cell grafts.

This clonotype was seen more than once but under ten times. The antigen this receptor binds is unknown. Per-base qualities were not stored, and no clone one base away is much larger. The full study reports these points: About two months after transplant, the apparently early recovery of alphabetaT-cell counts reportedly depended on just several hundred clones that had expanded rapidly and came from non-depleted graft cells. Hyperexpanded clone frequencies declined over subsequent months; after one year, T-cell counts and TCRbeta diversity were mostly attributed to newly produced T cells. In some patients, high TCRbeta diversity at day 60 was attributed to recipient T cells and intrathymic progenitors that had survived conditioning.

Based on the germline V gene, the CDR1 and CDR2 sequences are SGHDN and FVKESK. The germline V end is reduced by 7 bases and the J end by 3 bases; junction bases left unmatched: 9. From its cysteine to its phenylalanine, the CDR3 spans 16 amino acids. The only DNA kept is the CDR3, 48 bases in frame from the first base. The TCR was taken from a male patient aged 10 to 17 who had a stem cell transplant for acute lymphoblastic leukemia, so the T cells may come from the graft donor. The sample here was PBMCs, mostly from graft donor cells, taken 360 days after TCRalphabeta/CD19-depleted stem cell transplant. The chain is assembled from TRBV14 and TRBJ2-1, and TRBD2 matches 10 of the central bases. In nucleotide form, the sequence is TGTGCCAGCAAAGAGCTAGCGGGAGCCGACTACAATGAGCAGTTCTTC. This codes for CASKELAGADYNEQFF.